This T cell receptor beta chain was recorded in a study of shared clonotypes between healthy human individuals. Study conclusions and caveats: Tissue TCR repertoires likely differ from these blood-only repertoires. Lower generation probabilities were found for non-shared clonotypes than for those shared by all four donors.

Memory CD4+ cells were the fraction left after CD45RA+ naive selection. Comment on this clone: Its target is not known.

The V end lost 4 bases, the J end lost 8 bases, and 17 bases lay between the germline ends. Germline V gene lookup returns CDR1 MGHRA and CDR2 YSYEKL. The CDR3 consists of 15 residues. Several immunoSEQ plates held equal portions of the genomic DNA taken from each subset. This table comes from immunoSEQ multiplex PCR, and its TCRdb copy is limited to in-frame clones, with some not included. The table includes approximately 1.5 million clones, about 98% detected once. The sequenced material came from naive CD4+ T cells sorted from blood. Specified subset: CD45RA+ positively selected. The sequence was obtained from a man aged 30 to 45 in good health. The chain links TRBV4-1 to TRBJ1-4; D is perhaps TRBD1 (6 bases). As DNA, the CDR3 is TGCGCCAGCAGCCTGATCATCATCGGGGGCGAAAAACTGTTTTTT. Encoded protein: CASSLIIIGGEKLFF.